The clone carrying this T cell receptor beta chain has a single count. V lost 6 bases to trimming and J lost 0 bases, with 4 bases between them. The CDR3 runs to 12 residues. Germline assignment: CDR1 MDHEN and CDR2 SYDVKM. Survey-level immunoSEQ sequencing profiled the TCR beta repertoire. TCRdb's table, derived via immunoSEQ multiplex PCR, lists solely in-frame clones and lacks some. In the table there are under 55,000 clones, approximately 93% of which are singletons. This sequence was found in a man aged 40-50 years with rheumatoid arthritis. Sequencing was done on a sample of PBMCs. The V and J genes are TRBV28 and TRBJ2-3, with unresolved D. The CDR3 protein is CASRPSTDTQYF. In DNA form, the CDR3 reads TGTGCCAGCAGGCCTAGCACAGATACGCAGTATTTT.